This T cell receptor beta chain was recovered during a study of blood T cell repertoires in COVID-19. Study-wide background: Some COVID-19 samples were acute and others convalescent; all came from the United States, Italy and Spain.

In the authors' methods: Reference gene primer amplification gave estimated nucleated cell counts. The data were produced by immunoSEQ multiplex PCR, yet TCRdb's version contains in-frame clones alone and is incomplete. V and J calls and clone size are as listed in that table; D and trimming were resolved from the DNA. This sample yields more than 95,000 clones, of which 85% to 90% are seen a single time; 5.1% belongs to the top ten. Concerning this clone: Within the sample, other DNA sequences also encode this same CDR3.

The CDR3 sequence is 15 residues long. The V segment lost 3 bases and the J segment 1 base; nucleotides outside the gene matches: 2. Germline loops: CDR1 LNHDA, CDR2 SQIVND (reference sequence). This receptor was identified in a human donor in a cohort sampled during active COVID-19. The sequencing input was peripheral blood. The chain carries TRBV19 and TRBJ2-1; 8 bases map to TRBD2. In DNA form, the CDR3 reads TGTGCCAGTAGTATTGGCGGGAGGTCCTACAATGAGCAGTTCTTC. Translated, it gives CASSIGGRSYNEQFF.